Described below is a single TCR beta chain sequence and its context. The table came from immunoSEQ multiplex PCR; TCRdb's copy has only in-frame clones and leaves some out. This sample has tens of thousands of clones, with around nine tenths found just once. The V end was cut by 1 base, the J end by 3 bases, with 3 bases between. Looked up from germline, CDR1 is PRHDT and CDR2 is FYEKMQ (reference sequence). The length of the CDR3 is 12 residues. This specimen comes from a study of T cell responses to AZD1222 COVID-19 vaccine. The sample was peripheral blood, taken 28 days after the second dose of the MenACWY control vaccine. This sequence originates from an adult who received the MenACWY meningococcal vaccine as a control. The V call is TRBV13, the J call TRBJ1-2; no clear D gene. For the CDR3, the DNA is TGTGCCAGCAGCTTAGAGCACTATGGCTACACCTTC. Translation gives CASSLEHYGYTF.